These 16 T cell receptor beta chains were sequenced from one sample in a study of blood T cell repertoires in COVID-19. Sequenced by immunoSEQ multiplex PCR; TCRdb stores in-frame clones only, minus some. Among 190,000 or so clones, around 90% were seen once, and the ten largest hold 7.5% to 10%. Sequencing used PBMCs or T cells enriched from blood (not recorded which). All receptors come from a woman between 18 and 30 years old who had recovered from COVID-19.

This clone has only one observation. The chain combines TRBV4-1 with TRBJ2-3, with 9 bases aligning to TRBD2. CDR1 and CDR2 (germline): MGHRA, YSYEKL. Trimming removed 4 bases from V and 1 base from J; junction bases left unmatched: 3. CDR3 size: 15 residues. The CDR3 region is CASSLSGGGTDTQYF. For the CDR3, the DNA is TGCGCCAGCAGCCTTAGCGGGGGCGGCACAGATACGCAGTATTTT.

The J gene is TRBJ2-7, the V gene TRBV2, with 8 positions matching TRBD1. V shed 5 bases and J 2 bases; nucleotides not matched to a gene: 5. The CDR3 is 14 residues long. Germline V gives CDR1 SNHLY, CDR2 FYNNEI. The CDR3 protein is CASSSTGGTYEQYF. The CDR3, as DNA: TGTGCCAGCAGTTCCACAGGGGGGACCTACGAGCAGTACTTC. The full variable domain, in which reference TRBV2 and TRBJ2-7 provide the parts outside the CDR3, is EPEVTQTPSHQVTQMGQEVILRCVPISNHLYFYWYRQILGQKVEFLVSFYNNEISEKSEIFDDQFSVERPDGSNFTLKIRSTKLEDSAMYFCASSSTGGTYEQYFGPGTRLTVT.

The DNA for the CDR3 is TGTGCCAGCCTACAGGGGGCTCCCACAGATACGCAGTATTTT. Its translation: CASLQGAPTDTQYF. The chain is built from TRBV6-5 and TRBJ2-3, with 9 bases identical to TRBD1. Trimming at V came to 8 bases and at J to 2 bases, leaving 5 bases not matched to a gene. Germline lookup yields CDR1 MNHEY and CDR2 SVGAGI. The CDR3 runs to 14 residues.

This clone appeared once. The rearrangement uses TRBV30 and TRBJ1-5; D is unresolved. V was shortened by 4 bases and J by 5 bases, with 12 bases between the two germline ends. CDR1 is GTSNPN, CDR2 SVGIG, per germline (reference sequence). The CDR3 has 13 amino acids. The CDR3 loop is CAWTSGWDQPQHF. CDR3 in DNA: TGTGCCTGGACCTCGGGTTGGGATCAGCCCCAGCATTTT.

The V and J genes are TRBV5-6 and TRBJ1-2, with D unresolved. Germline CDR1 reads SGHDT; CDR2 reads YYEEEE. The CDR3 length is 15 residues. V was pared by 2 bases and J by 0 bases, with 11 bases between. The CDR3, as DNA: TGTGCCAGCAGCTTTAACAGAGAAACTAACTATGGCTACACCTTC. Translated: CASSFNRETNYGYTF. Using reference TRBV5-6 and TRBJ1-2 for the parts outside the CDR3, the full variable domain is DAGVTQSPTHLIKTRGQQVTLRCSPKSGHDTVSWYQQALGQGPQFIFQYYEEEERQRGNFPDRFSGHQFPNYSSELNVNALLLGDSALYLCASSFNRETNYGYTFGSGTRLTVV.

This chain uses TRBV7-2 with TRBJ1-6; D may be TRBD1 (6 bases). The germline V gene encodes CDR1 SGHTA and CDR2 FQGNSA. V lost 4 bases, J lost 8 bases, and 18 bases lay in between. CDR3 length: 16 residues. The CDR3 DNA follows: TGTGCCAGCAGCTCATTAGGAGCTGGGGGCGATTCACCCCTCCACTTT. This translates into CASSSLGAGGDSPLHF.

The CDR3 nucleotides read TGTGCCAGCAGTCCACAGGGGGCTAGAGGCCAGCCCCAGCATTTT. It yields the protein CASSPQGARGQPQHF. The rearrangement joins TRBV2 to TRBJ1-5; 9 bases are a match to TRBD1. This CDR3 has 15 residues. The junction had 9 bases not matched to a gene; V was cut back by 5 bases and J by 7 bases. The germline V gene has CDR1 SNHLY and CDR2 FYNNEI.

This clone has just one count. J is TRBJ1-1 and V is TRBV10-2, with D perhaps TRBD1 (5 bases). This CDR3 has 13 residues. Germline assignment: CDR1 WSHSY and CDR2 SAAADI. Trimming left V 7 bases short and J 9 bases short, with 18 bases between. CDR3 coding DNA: TGCGCCAGCACCCTGTTTGGATCAGGGCAAGCTTTCTTT. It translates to CASTLFGSGQAFF.

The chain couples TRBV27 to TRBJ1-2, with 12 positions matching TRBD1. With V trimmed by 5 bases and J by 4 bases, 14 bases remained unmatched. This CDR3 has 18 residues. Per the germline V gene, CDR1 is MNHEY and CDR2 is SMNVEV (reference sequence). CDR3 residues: CASSLDPGQGAVGYGYTF. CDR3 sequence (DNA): TGTGCCAGCAGTCTAGACCCGGGACAGGGGGCTGTCGGCTATGGCTACACCTTC.

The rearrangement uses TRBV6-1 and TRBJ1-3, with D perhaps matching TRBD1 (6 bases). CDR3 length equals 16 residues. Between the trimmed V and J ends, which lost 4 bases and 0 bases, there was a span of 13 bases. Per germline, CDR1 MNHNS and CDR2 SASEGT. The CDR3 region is CASSVDSSTSGNTIYF. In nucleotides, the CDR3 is TGTGCCAGCAGTGTGGACAGTTCCACCTCTGGAAACACCATATATTTT.

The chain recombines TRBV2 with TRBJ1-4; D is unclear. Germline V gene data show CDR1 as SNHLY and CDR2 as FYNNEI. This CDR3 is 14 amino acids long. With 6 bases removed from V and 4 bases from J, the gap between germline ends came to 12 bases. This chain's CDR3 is CASRSPDYNEKLFF. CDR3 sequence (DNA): TGTGCCAGCAGGTCCCCGGACTATAATGAAAAACTGTTTTTT.

This chain's CDR3 is CASSSPGYTDTQYF. The CDR3 nucleotides are TGTGCCAGCAGCTCCCCCGGGTACACAGATACGCAGTATTTT. The rearrangement uses TRBV7-9 and TRBJ2-3; no clear D. V lost 4 bases, J lost 2 bases, and 10 bases lay in between. The CDR3 is 14 residues long. Germline loops: CDR1 SEHNR, CDR2 FQNEAQ (reference sequence).

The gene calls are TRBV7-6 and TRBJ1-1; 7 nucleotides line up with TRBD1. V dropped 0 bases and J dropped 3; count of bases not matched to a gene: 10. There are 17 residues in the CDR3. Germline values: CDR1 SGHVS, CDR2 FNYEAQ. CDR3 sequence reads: CASSLALAGGLDTEAFF. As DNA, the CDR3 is TGTGCCAGCAGCTTAGCGCTGGCAGGGGGATTGGACACTGAAGCTTTCTTT.

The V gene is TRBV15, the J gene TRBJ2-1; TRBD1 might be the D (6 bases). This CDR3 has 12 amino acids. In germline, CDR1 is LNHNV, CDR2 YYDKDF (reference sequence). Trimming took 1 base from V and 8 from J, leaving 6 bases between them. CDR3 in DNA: TGTGCCACCAGCAGAGCAGGGGATGAGCAGTTCTTC. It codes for CATSRAGDEQFF.

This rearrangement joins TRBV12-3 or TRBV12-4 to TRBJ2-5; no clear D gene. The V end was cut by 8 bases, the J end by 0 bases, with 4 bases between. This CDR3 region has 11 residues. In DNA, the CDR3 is TGTGCCAGCGGGCACCAAGAGACCCAGTACTTC. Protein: CASGHQETQYF.

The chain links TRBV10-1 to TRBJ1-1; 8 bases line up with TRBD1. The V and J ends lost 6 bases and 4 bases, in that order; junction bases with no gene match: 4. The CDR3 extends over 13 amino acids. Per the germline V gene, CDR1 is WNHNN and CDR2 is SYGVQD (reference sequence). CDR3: CASRETGGTEAFF. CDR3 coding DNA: TGCGCCAGCAGAGAAACAGGGGGCACTGAAGCTTTCTTT.